In its sample, the clone carrying this T cell receptor beta chain was seen a few times. Its antigen is still unknown. Time point denoted: approximately 12 months of natalizumab therapy. This sample was included in a study of multiple sclerosis patients with progressive multifocal leukoencephalopathy. Profiled with immunoSEQ multiplex PCR; TCRdb holds only in-frame clones, not every one. The sample has about 25,000 clones; roughly 90% are singletons. Germline V gene data show CDR1 as SGHTA and CDR2 as FQGNSA. Trimming took off 5 bases at V and 8 bases at J, with 12 bases between the two ends. The CDR3 consists of 12 residues. Points from the study as a whole: PML-onset expanded TRB clones were detectable before and during natalizumab therapy.

The chain carries TRBV7-2 and TRBJ1-2; D uncertain. Sequencing was performed on PBMCs, taken from a patient treated with natalizumab. This TCR was recovered from a man under 40 with multiple sclerosis. CDR3: CASSPARGGYTF. The CDR3 DNA follows: TGTGCCAGCAGCCCCGCACGGGGAGGCTACACCTTC. Filled out from reference TRBV7-2 and TRBJ1-2, the complete variable domain reads GAGVSQSPSNKVTEKGKDVELRCDPISGHTALYWYRQSLGQGLEFLIYFQGNSAPDKSGLPSDRFSAERTGGSVSTLTIQRTQQEDSAVYLCASSPARGGYTFGSGTRLTVV.